The present T cell receptor (beta chain) was sequenced within a study of neurological immune-mediated disorders. Worth noting for this clonotype: Its cognate antigen is unknown.

Study-wide results and caveats: The most TCR clonal expansion was seen in HTLV-1-associated myelopathy, and the least was seen in multiple sclerosis, which fell below healthy controls. The study found no CDR3 amino acid sequences shared by expanded clones across subjects, suggesting private repertoires in all groups.

Synthesis of cDNA was performed by 5'RACE using 10-nucleotide random UMIs. TCRdb ran MiXCR on the 5' RACE reads and lists one entry per CDR3 protein. This sample yields 65,000 to 80,000 distinct CDR3 sequences, of which more than 15% are seen a single time; over 15% belongs to the top ten. This CDR3 has 13 residues. With 4 bases removed from V and 6 bases from J, the gap between germline ends came to 9 bases. In germline, CDR1 is MNHNS, CDR2 SASEGT. The unsorted libraries were made from 2 million PBMCs kept at -80 C. Sample: PBMCs. This rearrangement joins TRBV6-1 to TRBJ2-2, with a possible D match to TRBD2 (5 bases). The sequence derives from a woman in her 40s in good health. The DNA for the CDR3 is TGTGCCAGCAGTGCGGGGTTCCCCGGGGAGCTGTTTTTT. Translation gives CASSAGFPGELFF.